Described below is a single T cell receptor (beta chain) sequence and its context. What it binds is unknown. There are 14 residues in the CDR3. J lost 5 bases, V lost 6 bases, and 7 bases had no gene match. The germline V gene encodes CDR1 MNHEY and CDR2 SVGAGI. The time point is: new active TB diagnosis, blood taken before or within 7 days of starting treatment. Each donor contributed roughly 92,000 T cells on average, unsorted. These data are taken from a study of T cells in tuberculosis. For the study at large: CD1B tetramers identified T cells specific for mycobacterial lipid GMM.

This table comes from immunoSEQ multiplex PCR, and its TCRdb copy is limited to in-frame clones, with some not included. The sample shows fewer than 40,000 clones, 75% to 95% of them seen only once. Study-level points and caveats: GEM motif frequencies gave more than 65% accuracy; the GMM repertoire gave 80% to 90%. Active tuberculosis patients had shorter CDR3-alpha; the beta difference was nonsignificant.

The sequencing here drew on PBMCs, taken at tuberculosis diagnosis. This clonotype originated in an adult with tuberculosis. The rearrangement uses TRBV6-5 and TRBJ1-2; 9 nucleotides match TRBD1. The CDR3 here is CASSAGQGLYGYTF. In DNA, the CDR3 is TGTGCCAGCAGCGCGGGACAGGGTCTTTATGGCTACACCTTC.